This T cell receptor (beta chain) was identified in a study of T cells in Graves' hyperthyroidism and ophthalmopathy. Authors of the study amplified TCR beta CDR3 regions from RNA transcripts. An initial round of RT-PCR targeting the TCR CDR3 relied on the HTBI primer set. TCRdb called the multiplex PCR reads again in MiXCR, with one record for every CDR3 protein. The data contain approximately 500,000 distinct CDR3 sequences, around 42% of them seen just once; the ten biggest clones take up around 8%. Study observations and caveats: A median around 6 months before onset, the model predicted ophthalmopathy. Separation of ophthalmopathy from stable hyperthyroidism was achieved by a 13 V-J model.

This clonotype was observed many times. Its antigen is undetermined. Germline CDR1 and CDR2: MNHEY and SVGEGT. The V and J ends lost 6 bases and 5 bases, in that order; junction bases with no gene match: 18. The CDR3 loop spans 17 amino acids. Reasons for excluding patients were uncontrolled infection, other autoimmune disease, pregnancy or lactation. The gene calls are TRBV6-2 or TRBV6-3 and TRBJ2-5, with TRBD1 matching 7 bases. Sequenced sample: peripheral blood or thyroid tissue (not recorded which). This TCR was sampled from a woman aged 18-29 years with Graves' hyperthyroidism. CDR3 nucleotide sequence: TGTGCCAGCAGGCCAGTCCACCTCGACAGGGCTGGGGAGACCCAGTACTTC. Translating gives CASRPVHLDRAGETQYF.